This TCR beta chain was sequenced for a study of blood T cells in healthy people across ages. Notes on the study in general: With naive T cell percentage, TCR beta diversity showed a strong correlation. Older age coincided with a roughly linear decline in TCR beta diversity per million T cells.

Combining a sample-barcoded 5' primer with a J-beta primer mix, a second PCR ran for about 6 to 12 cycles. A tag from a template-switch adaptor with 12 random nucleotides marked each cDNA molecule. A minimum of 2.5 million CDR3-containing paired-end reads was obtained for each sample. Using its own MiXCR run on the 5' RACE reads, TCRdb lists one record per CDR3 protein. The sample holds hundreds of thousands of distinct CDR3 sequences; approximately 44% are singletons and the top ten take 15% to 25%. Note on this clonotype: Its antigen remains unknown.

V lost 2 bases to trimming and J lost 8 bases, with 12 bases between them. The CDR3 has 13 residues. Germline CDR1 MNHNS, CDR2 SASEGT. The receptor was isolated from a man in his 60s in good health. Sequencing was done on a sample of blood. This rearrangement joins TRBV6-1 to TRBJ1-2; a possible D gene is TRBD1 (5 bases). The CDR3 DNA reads TGTGCCAGCAGTGAAAATGGGGCTATCGGCTACACCTTC. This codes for CASSENGAIGYTF.